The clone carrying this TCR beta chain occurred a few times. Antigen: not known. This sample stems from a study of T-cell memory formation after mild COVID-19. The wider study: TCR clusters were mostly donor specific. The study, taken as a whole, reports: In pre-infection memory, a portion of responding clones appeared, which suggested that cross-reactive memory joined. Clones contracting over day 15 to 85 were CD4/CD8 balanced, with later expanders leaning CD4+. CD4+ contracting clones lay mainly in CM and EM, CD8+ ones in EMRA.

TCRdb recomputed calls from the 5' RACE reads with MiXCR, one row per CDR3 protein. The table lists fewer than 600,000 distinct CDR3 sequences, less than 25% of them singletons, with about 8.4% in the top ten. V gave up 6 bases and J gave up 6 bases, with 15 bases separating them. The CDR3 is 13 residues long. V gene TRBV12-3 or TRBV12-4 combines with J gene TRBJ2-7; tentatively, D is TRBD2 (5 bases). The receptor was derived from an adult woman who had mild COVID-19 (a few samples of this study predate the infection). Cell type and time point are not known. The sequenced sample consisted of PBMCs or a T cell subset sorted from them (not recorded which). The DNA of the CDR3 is TGTGCCAGCAGAAACCTGGGAGAGGGCGAGCAGTACTTC. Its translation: CASRNLGEGEQYF.